This TCR beta chain was identified during a study of blood T cell repertoires in COVID-19. The germline CDR1 and CDR2 sequences are SGHRS and YFSETQ. CDR3 size: 16 residues. The V segment lost 0 bases and the J segment 0 bases; nucleotides outside the gene matches: 5. The assay was immunoSEQ multiplex PCR, and TCRdb's table has in-frame clones only and misses some. The sample lists 150,000 to 200,000 clones, 75% to 85% occurring once. The sequence derives from a man in his forties or fifties who had recovered from COVID-19. This chain connects TRBV5-1 to TRBJ1-2, with 7 nucleotides matching TRBD1. What was sequenced was PBMCs or T cells enriched from blood (not recorded which). The CDR3 DNA reads TGCGCCAGCAGCTTGGAGGGGGCGCGGGCTAACTATGGCTACACCTTC. It specifies CASSLEGARANYGYTF.